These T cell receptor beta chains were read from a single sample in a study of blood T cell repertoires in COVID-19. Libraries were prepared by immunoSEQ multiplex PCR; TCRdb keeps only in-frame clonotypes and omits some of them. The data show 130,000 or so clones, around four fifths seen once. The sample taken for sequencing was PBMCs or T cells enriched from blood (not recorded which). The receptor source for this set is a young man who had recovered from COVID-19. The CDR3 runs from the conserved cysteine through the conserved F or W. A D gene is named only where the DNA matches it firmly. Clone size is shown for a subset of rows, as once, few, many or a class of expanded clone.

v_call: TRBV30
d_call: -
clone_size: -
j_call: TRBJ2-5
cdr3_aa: CAWSVASQETQYF
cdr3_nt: TGTGCCTGGAGTGTCGCTAGCCAAGAGACCCAGTACTTC

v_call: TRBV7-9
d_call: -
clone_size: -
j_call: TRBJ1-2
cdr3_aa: CASSLVIGAGYTF
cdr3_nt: TGTGCCAGCAGCTTAGTTATAGGGGCAGGCTACACCTTC

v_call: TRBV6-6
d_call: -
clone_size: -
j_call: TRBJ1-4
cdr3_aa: CASSSDSTTNEKLFF
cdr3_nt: TGTGCCAGCAGTTCCGACAGTACAACTAATGAAAAACTGTTTTTT

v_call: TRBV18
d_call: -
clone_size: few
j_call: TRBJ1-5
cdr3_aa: CASSPPDGGGQPQHF
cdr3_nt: TGTGCCAGCTCACCACCGGACGGTGGAGGGCAGCCCCAGCATTTT

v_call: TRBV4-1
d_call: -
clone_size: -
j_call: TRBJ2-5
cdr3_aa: CASSQDTGQETQYF
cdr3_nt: TGCGCCAGCAGCCAAGATACAGGCCAAGAGACCCAGTACTTC

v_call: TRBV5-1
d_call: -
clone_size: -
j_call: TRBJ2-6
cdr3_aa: CASSFGQQRSSGANVLTF
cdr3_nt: TGCGCCAGCAGCTTCGGACAGCAGAGAAGCTCTGGGGCCAACGTCCTGACTTTC

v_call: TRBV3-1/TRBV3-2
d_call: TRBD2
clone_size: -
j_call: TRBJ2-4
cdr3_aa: CASSPVGLAGVSKNIQYF
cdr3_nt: TGTGCCAGCAGCCCCGTAGGGCTAGCGGGAGTGTCCAAAAACATTCAGTACTTC

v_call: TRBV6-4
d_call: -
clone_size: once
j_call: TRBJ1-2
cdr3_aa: CASSGGGGYTF
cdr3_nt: TGTGCCAGCAGTGGAGGGGGTGGCTACACCTTC

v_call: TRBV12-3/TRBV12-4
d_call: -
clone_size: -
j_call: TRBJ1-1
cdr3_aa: CASSWTLNTEAFF
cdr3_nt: TGTGCCAGCAGCTGGACATTGAACACTGAAGCTTTCTTT

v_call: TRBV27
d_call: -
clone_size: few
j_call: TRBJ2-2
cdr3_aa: CASSFYNTGELFF
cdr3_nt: TGTGCCAGCAGTTTCTATAACACCGGGGAGCTGTTTTTT

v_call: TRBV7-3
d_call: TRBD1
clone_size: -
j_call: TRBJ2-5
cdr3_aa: CASSFTGAQETQYF
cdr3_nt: TGTGCCAGCAGCTTTACAGGGGCACAAGAGACCCAGTACTTC

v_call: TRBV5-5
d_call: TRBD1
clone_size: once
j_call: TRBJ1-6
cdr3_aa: CASRPWTGNTYNSPLHF
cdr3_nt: TGTGCCAGCAGACCCTGGACAGGGAACACCTATAATTCACCCCTCCACTTT

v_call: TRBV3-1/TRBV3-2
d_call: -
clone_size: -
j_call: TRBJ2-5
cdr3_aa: CASSQDRGLALAETQYF
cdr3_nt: TGTGCCAGCAGCCAAGATAGGGGACTCGCGCTTGCGGAGACCCAGTACTTC

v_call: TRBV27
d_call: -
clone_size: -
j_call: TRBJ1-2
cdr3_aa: CASSLSRTDGNYGYTF
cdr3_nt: TGTGCCAGCAGTTTATCCAGGACAGACGGAAACTATGGCTACACCTTC

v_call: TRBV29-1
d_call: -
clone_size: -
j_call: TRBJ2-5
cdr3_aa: CSVDRGQGETQYF
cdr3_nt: TGCAGCGTTGATAGGGGCCAGGGAGAGACCCAGTACTTC

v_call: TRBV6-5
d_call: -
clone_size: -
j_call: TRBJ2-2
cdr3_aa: CASSYSRETNTGELFF
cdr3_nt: TGTGCCAGCAGTTACTCCCGGGAGACGAACACCGGGGAGCTGTTTTTT

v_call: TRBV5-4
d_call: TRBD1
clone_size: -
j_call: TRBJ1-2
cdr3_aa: CASSLQGFYGYTF
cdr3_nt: TGTGCCAGCAGCTTACAGGGGTTCTATGGCTACACCTTC

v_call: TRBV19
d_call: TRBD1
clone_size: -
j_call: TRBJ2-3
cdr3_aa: CASSIQGTGFLTDTQYF
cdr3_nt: TGTGCCAGTAGTATTCAAGGGACAGGGTTTTTAACAGATACGCAGTATTTT

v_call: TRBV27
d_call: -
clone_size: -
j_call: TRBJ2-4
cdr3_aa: CASSLYLGAGIQYF
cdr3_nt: TGTGCCAGCAGTTTATATCTGGGGGCTGGGATTCAGTACTTC

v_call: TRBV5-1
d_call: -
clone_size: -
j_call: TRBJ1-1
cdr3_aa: CASSLSPNYGGTMNTEAFF
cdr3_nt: TGCGCCAGCAGCTTGTCCCCCAATTACGGGGGGACGATGAACACTGAAGCTTTCTTT

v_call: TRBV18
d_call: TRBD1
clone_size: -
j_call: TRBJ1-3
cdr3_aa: CASWDRGFSGNTIYF
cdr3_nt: TGTGCCAGCTGGGACAGGGGGTTTTCTGGAAACACCATATATTTT

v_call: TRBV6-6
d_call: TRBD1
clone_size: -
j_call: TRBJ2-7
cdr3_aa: CASSKGTGGYEQYF
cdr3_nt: TGTGCCAGCAGTAAGGGGACAGGAGGCTACGAGCAGTACTTC

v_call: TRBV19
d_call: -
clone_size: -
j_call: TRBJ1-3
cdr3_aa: CASTGGGTQGNTIYF
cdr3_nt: TGTGCCAGTACGGGAGGCGGTACTCAAGGAAACACCATATATTTT

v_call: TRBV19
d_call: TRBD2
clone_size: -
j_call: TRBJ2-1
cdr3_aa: CASVSGNSYNEQFF
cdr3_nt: TGTGCCAGTGTTAGCGGGAACTCCTACAATGAGCAGTTCTTC

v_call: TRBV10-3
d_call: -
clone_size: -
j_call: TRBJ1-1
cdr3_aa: CAIMGREGAEAFF
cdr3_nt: TGTGCCATCATGGGCAGGGAGGGTGCTGAAGCTTTCTTT

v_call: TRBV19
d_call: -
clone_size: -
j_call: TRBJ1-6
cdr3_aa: CASSIRDRRDNSPLHF
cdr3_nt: TGTGCCAGTAGTATTCGAGATAGGAGGGATAATTCACCCCTCCACTTT

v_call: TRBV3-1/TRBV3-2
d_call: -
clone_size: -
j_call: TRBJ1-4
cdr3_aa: CASMGGTANEKLFF
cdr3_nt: TGTGCCAGCATGGGGGGAACAGCTAATGAAAAACTGTTTTTT

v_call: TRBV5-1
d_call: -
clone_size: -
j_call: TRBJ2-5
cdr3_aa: CASSFQQETQYF
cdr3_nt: TGCGCCAGCAGTTTCCAGCAAGAGACCCAGTACTTC

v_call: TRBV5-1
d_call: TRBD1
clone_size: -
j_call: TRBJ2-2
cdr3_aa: CASSWDRLNTGELFF
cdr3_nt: TGCGCCAGCAGCTGGGACAGGCTGAACACCGGGGAGCTGTTTTTT

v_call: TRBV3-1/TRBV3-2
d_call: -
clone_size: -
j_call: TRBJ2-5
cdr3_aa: CASSQGTGDETQYF
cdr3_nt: TGTGCCAGCAGCCAAGGGACTGGCGATGAGACCCAGTACTTC

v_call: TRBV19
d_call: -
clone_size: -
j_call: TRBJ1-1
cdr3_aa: CASSIASRGYTEAFF
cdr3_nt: TGTGCCAGTAGTATAGCCTCCAGGGGTTACACTGAAGCTTTCTTT

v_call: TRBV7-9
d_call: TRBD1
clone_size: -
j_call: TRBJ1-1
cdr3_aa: CASSLSGQADTEAFF
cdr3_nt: TGTGCCAGCAGCTTATCCGGACAGGCGGACACTGAAGCTTTCTTT

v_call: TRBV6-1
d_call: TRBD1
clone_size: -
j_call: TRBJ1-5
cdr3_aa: CASSEGDSPYSNQPQHF
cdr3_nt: TGTGCCAGCAGTGAGGGGGACAGCCCTTATAGCAATCAGCCCCAGCATTTT

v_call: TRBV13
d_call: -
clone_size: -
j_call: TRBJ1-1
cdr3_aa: CASSSQGDTEAFF
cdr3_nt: TGTGCCAGCAGCTCACAGGGTGACACTGAAGCTTTCTTT

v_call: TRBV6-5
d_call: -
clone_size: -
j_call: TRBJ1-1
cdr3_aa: CASSYGRGNAFF
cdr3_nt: TGTGCCAGCAGTTACGGTAGGGGGAATGCTTTCTTT

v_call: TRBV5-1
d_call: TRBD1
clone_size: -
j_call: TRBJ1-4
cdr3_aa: CASSPRDSISLNEKLFF
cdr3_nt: TGCGCCAGCAGCCCCCGGGACAGCATATCCCTTAATGAAAAACTGTTTTTT

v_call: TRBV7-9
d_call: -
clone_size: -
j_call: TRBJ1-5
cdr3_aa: CASSFGQYSNQPQHF
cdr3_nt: TGTGCCAGCAGCTTTGGGCAGTATAGCAATCAGCCCCAGCATTTT

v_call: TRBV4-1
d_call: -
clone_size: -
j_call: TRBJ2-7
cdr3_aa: CASSQARSVSYEQYF
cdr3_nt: TGCGCCAGCAGCCAAGCGCGTAGCGTCTCCTACGAGCAGTACTTC

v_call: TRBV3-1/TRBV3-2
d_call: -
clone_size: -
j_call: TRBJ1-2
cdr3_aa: CASSHLGQNYTF
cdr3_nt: TGTGCCAGCAGCCATTTAGGACAGAACTACACCTTC

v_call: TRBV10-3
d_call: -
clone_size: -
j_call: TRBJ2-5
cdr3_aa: CAISESPDTSAETQYF
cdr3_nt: TGTGCCATCAGTGAGTCCCCGGACACGTCGGCGGAGACCCAGTACTTC

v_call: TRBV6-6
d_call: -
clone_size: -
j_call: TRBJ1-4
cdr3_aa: CASSYGQVVSGKLFF
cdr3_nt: TGTGCCAGCAGTTACGGGCAGGTTGTATCCGGAAAACTGTTTTTT

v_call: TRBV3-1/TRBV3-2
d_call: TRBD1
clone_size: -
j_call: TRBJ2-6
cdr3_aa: CASSRDRVAPGANVLTF
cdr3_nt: TGTGCCAGCAGTCGGGACAGGGTGGCGCCTGGGGCCAACGTCCTGACTTTC

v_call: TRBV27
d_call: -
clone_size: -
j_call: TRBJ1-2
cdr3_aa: CASGIDSSYGYTF
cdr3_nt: TGTGCCAGCGGGATCGACAGTTCCTATGGCTACACCTTC

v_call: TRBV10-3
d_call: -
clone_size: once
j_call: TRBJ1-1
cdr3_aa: CAIRTSGGNTEAFF
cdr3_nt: TGTGCCATAAGGACATCGGGAGGGAACACTGAAGCTTTCTTT

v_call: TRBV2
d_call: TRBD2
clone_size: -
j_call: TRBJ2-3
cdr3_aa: CASSEGSPGLANTDTQYF
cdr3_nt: TGTGCCAGCAGTGAAGGGTCCCCGGGACTAGCTAACACAGATACGCAGTATTTT